The present TCR beta chain was sequenced within a study of blood T cell repertoires in COVID-19. Authors' analysis steps: Scientists estimated how many nucleated cells there were by amplifying reference gene primers. Libraries were prepared by immunoSEQ multiplex PCR; TCRdb keeps only in-frame clonotypes and omits some of them. The D gene and trimming were derived from the DNA, and the V and J assignments and clone size from that table. The table lists 55,000 to 65,000 clones, 79% of them singletons. This CDR3 comprises 18 residues. The germline CDR1 and CDR2 sequences are MNHEY and SMNVEV (reference sequence). J was trimmed by 6 bases and V by 3 bases; bases with no gene match: 12.

The material sequenced was peripheral blood. This TCR came from a man in his sixties with acute or convalescent COVID-19. The chain combines TRBV27 with TRBJ1-4; 11 bases agree with TRBD1. The chain's CDR3 is CASSFYGQGAGRYEKLFF. The CDR3 DNA follows: TGTGCCAGCAGTTTTTACGGACAGGGGGCGGGCCGGTATGAAAAACTGTTTTTT.